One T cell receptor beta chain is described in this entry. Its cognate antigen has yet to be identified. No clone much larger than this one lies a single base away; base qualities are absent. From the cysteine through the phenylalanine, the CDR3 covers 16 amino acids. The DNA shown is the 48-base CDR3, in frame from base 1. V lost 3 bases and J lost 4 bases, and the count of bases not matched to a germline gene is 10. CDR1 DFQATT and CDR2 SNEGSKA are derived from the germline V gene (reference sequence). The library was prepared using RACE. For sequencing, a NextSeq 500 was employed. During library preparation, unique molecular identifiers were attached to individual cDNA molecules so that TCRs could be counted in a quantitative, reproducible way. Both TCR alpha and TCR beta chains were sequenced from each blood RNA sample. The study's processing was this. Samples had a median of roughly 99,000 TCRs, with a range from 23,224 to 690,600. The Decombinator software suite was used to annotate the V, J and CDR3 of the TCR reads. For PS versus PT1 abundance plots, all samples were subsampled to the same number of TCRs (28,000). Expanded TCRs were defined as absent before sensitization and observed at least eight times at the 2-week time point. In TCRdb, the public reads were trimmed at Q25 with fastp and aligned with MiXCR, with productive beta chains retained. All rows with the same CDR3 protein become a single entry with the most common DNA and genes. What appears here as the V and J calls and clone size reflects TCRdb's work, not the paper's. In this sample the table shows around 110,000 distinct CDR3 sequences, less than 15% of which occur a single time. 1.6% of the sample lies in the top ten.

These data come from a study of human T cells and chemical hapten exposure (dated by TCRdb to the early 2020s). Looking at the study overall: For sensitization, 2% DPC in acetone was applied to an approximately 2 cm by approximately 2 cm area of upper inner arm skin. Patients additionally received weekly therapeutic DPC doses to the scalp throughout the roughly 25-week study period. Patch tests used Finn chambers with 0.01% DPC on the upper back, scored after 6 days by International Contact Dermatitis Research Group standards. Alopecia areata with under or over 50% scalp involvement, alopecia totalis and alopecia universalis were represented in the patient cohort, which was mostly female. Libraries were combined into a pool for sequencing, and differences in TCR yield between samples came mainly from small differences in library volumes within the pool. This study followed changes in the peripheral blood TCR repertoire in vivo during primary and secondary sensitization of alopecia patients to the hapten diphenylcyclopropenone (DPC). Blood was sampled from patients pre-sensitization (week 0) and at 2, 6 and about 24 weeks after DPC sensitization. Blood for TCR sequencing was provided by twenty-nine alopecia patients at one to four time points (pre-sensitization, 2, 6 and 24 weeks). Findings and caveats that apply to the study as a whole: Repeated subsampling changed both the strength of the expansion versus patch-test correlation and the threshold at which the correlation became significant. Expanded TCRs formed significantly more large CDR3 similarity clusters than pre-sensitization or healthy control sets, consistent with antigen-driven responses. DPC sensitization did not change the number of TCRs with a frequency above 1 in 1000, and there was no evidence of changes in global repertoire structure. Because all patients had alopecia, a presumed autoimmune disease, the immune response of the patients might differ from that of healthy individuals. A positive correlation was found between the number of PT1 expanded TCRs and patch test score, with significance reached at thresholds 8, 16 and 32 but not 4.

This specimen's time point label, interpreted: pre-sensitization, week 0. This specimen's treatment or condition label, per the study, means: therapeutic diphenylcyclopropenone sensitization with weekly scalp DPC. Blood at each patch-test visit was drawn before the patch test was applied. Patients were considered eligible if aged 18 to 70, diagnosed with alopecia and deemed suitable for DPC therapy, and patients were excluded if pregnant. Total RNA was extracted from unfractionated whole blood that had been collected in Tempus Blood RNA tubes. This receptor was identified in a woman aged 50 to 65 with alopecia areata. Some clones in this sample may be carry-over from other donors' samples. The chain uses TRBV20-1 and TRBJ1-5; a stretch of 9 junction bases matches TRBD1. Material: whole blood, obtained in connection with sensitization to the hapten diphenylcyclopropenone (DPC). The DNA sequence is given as TGCAGTGCTAGGACGAAACCCGGGACAGGGAATCAGCCCCAGCATTTT. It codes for CSARTKPGTGNQPQHF.